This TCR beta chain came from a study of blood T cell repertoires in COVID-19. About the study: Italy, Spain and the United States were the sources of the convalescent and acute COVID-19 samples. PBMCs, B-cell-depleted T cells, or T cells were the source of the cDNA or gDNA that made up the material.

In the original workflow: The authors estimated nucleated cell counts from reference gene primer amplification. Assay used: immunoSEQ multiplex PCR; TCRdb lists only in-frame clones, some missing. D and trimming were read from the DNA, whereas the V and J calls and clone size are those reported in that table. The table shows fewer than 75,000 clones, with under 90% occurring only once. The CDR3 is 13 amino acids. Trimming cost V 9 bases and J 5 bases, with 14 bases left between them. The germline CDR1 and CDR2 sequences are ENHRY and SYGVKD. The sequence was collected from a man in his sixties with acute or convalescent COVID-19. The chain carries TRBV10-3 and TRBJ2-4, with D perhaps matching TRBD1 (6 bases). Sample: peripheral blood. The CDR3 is CAIATGSENIQYF. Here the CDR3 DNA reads TGTGCCATAGCAACAGGGTCGGAAAACATTCAGTACTTC.